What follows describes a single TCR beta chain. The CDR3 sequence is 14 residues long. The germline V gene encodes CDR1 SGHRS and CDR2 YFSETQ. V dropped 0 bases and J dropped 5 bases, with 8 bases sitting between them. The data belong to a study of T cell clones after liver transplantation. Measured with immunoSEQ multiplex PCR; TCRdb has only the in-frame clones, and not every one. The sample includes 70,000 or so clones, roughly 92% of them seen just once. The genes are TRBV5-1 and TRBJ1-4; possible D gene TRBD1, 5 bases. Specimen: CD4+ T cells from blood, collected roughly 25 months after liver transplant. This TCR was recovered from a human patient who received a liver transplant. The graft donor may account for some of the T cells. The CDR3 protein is CASSLGQGNEKLFF. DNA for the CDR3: TGCGCCAGCAGCTTGGGGCAGGGAAATGAAAAACTGTTTTTT.